This T cell receptor (beta chain) was obtained from a study of blood T cell repertoires in COVID-19. Study-level information: The study drew acute and convalescent COVID-19 samples from the United States, Italy and Spain.

Original data processing: The authors estimated nucleated cell counts from reference gene primer amplification. Sequencing used immunoSEQ multiplex PCR; TCRdb keeps in-frame clones, though not all of them. That table furnishes V, J and clone size, whereas the DNA furnished D and trimming. Of some 200,000 clones in the sample, 70% to 90% were seen once. This clone showed up just a few times. Material for sequencing was peripheral blood. This TCR derives from a woman aged 65 to 85 with acute or convalescent COVID-19.

The CDR3 nucleotides read TGCGCCAGCAGCCCCGGGGGACTAGCGGGAGTCGGGACCGGGGAGCTGTTTTTT. This encodes CASSPGGLAGVGTGELFF. V usage is TRBV4-1 and J usage is TRBJ2-2; 14 positions match TRBD2. CDR3 length: 18 amino acids. Germline V gene data show CDR1 as MGHRA and CDR2 as YSYEKL. V lost 4 bases to trimming and J lost 5 bases; unmatched junction nucleotides: 9.